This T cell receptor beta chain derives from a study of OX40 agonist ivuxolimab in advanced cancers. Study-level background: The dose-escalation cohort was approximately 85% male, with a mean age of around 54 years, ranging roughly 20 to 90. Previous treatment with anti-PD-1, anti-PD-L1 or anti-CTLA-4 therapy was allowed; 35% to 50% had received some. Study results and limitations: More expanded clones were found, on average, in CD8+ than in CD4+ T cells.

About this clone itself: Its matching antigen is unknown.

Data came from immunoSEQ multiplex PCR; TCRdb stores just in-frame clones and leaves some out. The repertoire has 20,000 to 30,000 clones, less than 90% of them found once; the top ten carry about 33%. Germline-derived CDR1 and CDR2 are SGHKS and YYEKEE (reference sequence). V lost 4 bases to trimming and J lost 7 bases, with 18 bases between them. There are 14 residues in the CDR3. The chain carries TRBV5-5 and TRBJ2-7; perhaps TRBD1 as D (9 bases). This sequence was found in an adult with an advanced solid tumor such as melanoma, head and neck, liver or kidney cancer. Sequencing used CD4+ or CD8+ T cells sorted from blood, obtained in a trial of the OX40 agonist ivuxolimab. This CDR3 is CASSAGGQGWEQYF. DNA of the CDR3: TGTGCCAGCAGCGCGGGGGGACAGGGATGGGAGCAGTACTTC.